These 24 T cell receptor beta chains share one sample of origin, sequenced in a study of radiation and T cells in renal cell carcinoma. Clones were sequenced by immunoSEQ multiplex PCR, and TCRdb holds only the in-frame ones, with some missing. The sample has 150,000 to 160,000 clones, 87% seen once. Time point defined: blood 2 weeks post-SBRT. Stated treatment: 15 Gy SBRT to primary tumor, nephrectomy 4 weeks later. The sequencing used blood, collected from a patient whose treatment included radiotherapy and nephrectomy. These receptors all stem from a woman in her fifties or sixties with renal cell carcinoma.

This rearrangement joins TRBV9 to TRBJ2-1; TRBD1 matches 10 bases. This CDR3 region has 19 residues. V lost 4 bases to trimming and J lost 6 bases; unmatched junction nucleotides: 19. CDR1 is SGDLS and CDR2 is YYNGEE in the germline V gene. Here the CDR3 DNA reads TGTGCCAGCAGCCCGCAACCCCTTAGTGGGGACAGGGGTGGCAATGAGCAGTTCTTC. The encoded protein is CASSPQPLSGDRGGNEQFF.

This chain connects TRBV5-4 to TRBJ2-3; the D is unclear. Germline values: CDR1 SGHNT, CDR2 YYREEE (reference sequence). V was clipped by 4 bases and J by 4 bases, with 16 bases between them. The CDR3 contains 15 residues. CDR3 in amino acids: CASSPSAASPDTQYF. In DNA form, the CDR3 reads TGTGCCAGCAGCCCCTCAGCAGCGAGCCCAGATACGCAGTATTTT.

The chain joins TRBV6-6 to TRBJ1-6; 9 nucleotides align to TRBD1. CDR1 and CDR2 (germline): MNHNY, SVGAGI (reference sequence). The CDR3 loop spans 15 amino acids. The V segment lost 10 bases and the J segment 9 bases; nucleotides outside the gene matches: 13. CDR3 in amino acids: CAIKNAGQGASPLHF. The DNA of the CDR3 is TGTGCCATCAAAAATGCGGGACAGGGTGCTTCACCCCTCCACTTT.

This chain connects TRBV19 to TRBJ2-3; 11 positions match TRBD2. V lost 7 bases to trimming and J lost 3 bases; unmatched junction nucleotides: 9. From germline, CDR1 is LNHDA and CDR2 SQIVND (reference sequence). There are 16 residues in the CDR3. The CDR3 DNA follows: TGTGCCAGTACCGTGGGACTAGCGGATAAAACAGATACGCAGTATTTT. Its protein is CASTVGLADKTDTQYF.

This clone was seen more than once but under ten times. This chain uses TRBV5-1 with TRBJ2-7; D ambiguous. The germline V and J ends were trimmed by 4 bases and 2 bases, with 10 bases remaining between them. Looked up from germline, CDR1 is SGHRS and CDR2 is YFSETQ. The CDR3 has 13 residues. The CDR3 region has the DNA TGCGCCAGCAGCCCCGGCGTTCCCTACGAGCAGTACTTC. Translated, it gives CASSPGVPYEQYF. Variable domain in full (rest from reference TRBV5-1 and TRBJ2-7): KAGVTQTPRYLIKTRGQQVTLSCSPISGHRSVSWYQQTPGQGLQFLFEYFSETQRNKGNFPGRFSGRQFSNSRSEMNVSTLELGDSALYLCASSPGVPYEQYFGPGTRLTVT.

The rearrangement uses TRBV12-5 and TRBJ2-1; possibly TRBD1 for D (5 bases). This CDR3 contains 15 residues. Germline V gene data show CDR1 as LGHNT and CDR2 as FRNRAP. Between the trimmed V and J ends, which lost 2 bases and 2 bases, there was a span of 10 bases. The DNA for the CDR3 is TGTGCTAGTGGTTTGACAGGTCTCACCTACAATGAGCAGTTCTTC. Translation: CASGLTGLTYNEQFF.

This clone was detected only a few times. V is TRBV18 and J is TRBJ2-7, with D possibly being TRBD1 (6 bases). V dropped 2 bases and J dropped 2 bases, with 13 bases sitting between them. CDR1 is KGHSH, CDR2 LQKENI, per germline. This CDR3 has 15 amino acids. This CDR3 is CASSPGTGTAYEQYF. CDR3 bases: TGTGCCAGCTCACCAGGAACAGGGACCGCCTACGAGCAGTACTTC.

This clone was seen once. The CDR3 region has the DNA TGCGCCAGCAGCTTGGATTTACAGGGTAGGCTGTTTTTT. Its translation: CASSLDLQGRLFF. V and J are TRBV5-1 and TRBJ1-4, with D possibly being TRBD1 (6 bases). The V gene lost 0 bases and the J gene lost 14 bases, with 14 bases spanning the gap. This CDR3 is 13 amino acids long. Germline V gives CDR1 SGHRS, CDR2 YFSETQ.

CDR3 amino acids: CASTRYEQYF. CDR3 DNA sequence: TGTGCCAGCACCCGCTACGAGCAGTACTTC. This chain uses TRBV2 with TRBJ2-7; no clear D gene. The CDR3 has 10 amino acids. The germline V gene encodes CDR1 SNHLY and CDR2 FYNNEI. With 7 bases removed from V and 3 bases from J, the gap between germline ends came to 4 bases. Together with reference TRBV2 and TRBJ2-7, the CDR3 gives the full variable domain: EPEVTQTPSHQVTQMGQEVILRCVPISNHLYFYWYRQILGQKVEFLVSFYNNEISEKSEIFDDQFSVERPDGSNFTLKIRSTKLEDSAMYFCASTRYEQYFGPGTRLTVT.

The chain combines TRBV30 with TRBJ1-5; D remains unclear. Trimming removed 2 bases at V and 4 bases at J, with 9 bases between. The CDR3 extends over 13 amino acids. The germline V gene has CDR1 GTSNPN and CDR2 SVGIG (reference sequence). The CDR3, as DNA: TGTGCCTGGAGTCCTGGTCCGAATCAGCCCCAGCATTTT. It is translated as CAWSPGPNQPQHF.

The CDR3 here is CASSRRLSGLTDTQYF. CDR3 in DNA: TGTGCCAGCAGTCGCCGACTTTCCGGCCTCACAGATACGCAGTATTTT. The J gene is TRBJ2-3, the V gene TRBV14; D unclear. Germline assignment: CDR1 SGHDN and CDR2 FVKESK. With 6 bases removed from V and 2 bases from J, the gap between germline ends came to 18 bases. CDR3 size: 16 residues.

The chain uses TRBV18 and TRBJ2-5; TRBD2 matches 13 bases. Unmatched junction bases numbered 3, after V lost 3 bases and J lost 8 bases. This CDR3 is 14 amino acids long. Germline CDR1 is KGHSH and CDR2 is LQKENI. The CDR3 DNA follows: TGTGCCAGCTCACCGGGGACTAGCGGGGAAACCCAGTACTTC. It translates to CASSPGTSGETQYF.

The chain has TRBV12-5 and TRBJ1-5, with D possibly being TRBD1 (6 bases). This CDR3 is 18 amino acids long. The germline V gene encodes CDR1 LGHNT and CDR2 FRNRAP. Trimming took 1 base from V and 9 from J, leaving 25 bases between them. The CDR3 reads CASGLARYTGTSLSPQHF. CDR3 sequence (DNA): TGTGCTAGTGGTTTGGCACGATACACCGGGACATCCTTGTCGCCCCAGCATTTT.

This clone was seen more than once but under ten times. The chain combines TRBV6-5 with TRBJ1-2, with D possibly being TRBD1 (6 bases). Germline V gene data show CDR1 as MNHEY and CDR2 as SVGAGI. The CDR3 loop spans 13 amino acids. The V and J ends lost 5 bases and 6 bases respectively, with 13 bases between them. The CDR3 DNA reads as TGTGCCAGCAGTAAGAACAGGGCCCATGGCTACACCTTC. Its translation is CASSKNRAHGYTF.

In this sample, this clone turned up many times. This rearrangement joins TRBV7-6 to TRBJ2-7, with D uncertain. Per germline, CDR1 SGHVS and CDR2 FNYEAQ. The CDR3 runs 12 residues. Trimming cost V 1 base and J 6 bases, with 7 bases left between them. CDR3 in amino acids: CASSLERSEQYF. CDR3 DNA: TGTGCCAGCAGCTTAGAACGGTCCGAGCAGTACTTC.

Details on this clone: One end of the junction does not line up with germline, which may come from a read error. The chain is built from TRBV7-7 and TRBJ2-3; D could derive from TRBD1 or TRBD2 (5 bases each). The CDR3 spans 15 residues. Germline CDR1 SSHAT, CDR2 FNYEAQ (reference sequence). The CDR3 DNA is TGTGCTAGCAGCTTGGGGGTTTCGGGCACAGATACGCAGTATTTT. Translated, it gives CASSLGVSGTDTQYF.

V usage is TRBV9 and J usage is TRBJ1-5; 10 bases are shared with TRBD1. The CDR3 has 15 residues. In germline, CDR1 is SGDLS, CDR2 YYNGEE. V gave up 0 bases and J gave up 5 bases; unmatched junction bases: 2. CDR3 protein: CASSVGDRGDQPQHF. DNA of the CDR3: TGTGCCAGCAGCGTAGGGGACAGGGGCGATCAGCCCCAGCATTTT. The full variable domain, in which reference TRBV9 and TRBJ1-5 provide the parts outside the CDR3, is DSGVTQTPKHLITATGQRVTLRCSPRSGDLSVYWYQQSLDQGLQFLIQYYNGEERAKGNILERFSAQQFPDLHSELNLSSLELGDSALYFCASSVGDRGDQPQHFGDGTRLSIL.

This chain uses TRBV7-2 with TRBJ1-2; TRBD1 matches 7 bases. The trim removed 4 bases at V and 10 bases at J, leaving 15 bases unmatched. Germline CDR1 and CDR2: SGHTA and FQGNSA. This CDR3 comprises 15 residues. CDR3 DNA: TGTGCCAGCAGCTCCTATGGAGGGGACAGCCCTCACTACACCTTC. This sequence encodes CASSSYGGDSPHYTF.

This clone was detected a few times. The rearrangement joins TRBV6-5 to TRBJ1-1; 10 bases agree with TRBD1. The CDR3 extends over 15 amino acids. Germline-derived CDR1 and CDR2 are MNHEY and SVGAGI. V lost 6 bases, J lost 3 bases, and 7 bases stayed unmatched. In DNA, the CDR3 is TGTGCCAGCAGGGGGACAGGGGCGGGGGACACTGAAGCTTTCTTT. Protein product: CASRGTGAGDTEAFF.

V gene TRBV7-2 combines with J gene TRBJ1-1, with D perhaps matching TRBD1 (5 bases). The V and J ends lost 2 bases and 3 bases respectively, with 13 bases between them. Per germline, CDR1 SGHTA and CDR2 FQGNSA. The CDR3 covers 15 residues. CDR3 in DNA: TGTGCCAGCAGCTTAAGAGTCAGGGTGGACACTGAAGCTTTCTTT. This codes for CASSLRVRVDTEAFF.

This rearrangement joins TRBV2 to TRBJ1-5, with D possibly matching TRBD1 (6 bases). The CDR3 runs to 14 residues. Per the germline V gene, CDR1 is SNHLY and CDR2 is FYNNEI. V was trimmed by 7 bases and J by 5 bases, leaving 15 bases between them. Here the CDR3 reads CASTAGVVHQPQHF. DNA for the CDR3: TGTGCCAGCACCGCAGGGGTGGTCCATCAGCCCCAGCATTTT.

The chain recombines TRBV18 with TRBJ2-7, with 8 bases lining up with TRBD1. CDR3 length: 14 amino acids. V trimming: 0 bases; J trimming: 2 bases; junction bases outside the gene matches: 0. CDR1 KGHSH and CDR2 LQKENI come from the germline V gene. The CDR3 bases are TGTGCCAGCTCACCACCGGACAGGGCCTACGAGCAGTACTTC. Amino acid sequence: CASSPPDRAYEQYF. Full variable domain (outside the CDR3, taken from reference TRBV18 and TRBJ2-7): NAGVMQNPRHLVRRRGQEARLRCSPMKGHSHVYWYRQLPEEGLKFMVYLQKENIIDESGMPKERFSAEFPKEGPSILRIQQVVRGDSAAYFCASSPPDRAYEQYFGPGTRLTVT.

J is TRBJ2-2 and V is TRBV7-2; D uncertain. Germline V CDR1 and CDR2: SGHTA, FQGNSA. The CDR3 has 14 residues. With 3 bases removed from V and 5 bases from J, the gap between germline ends came to 10 bases. The CDR3 DNA sequence: TGTGCCAGCAGCTTCCTCGTCGAGACCGGGGAGCTGTTTTTT. Translating gives CASSFLVETGELFF. Using reference TRBV7-2 and TRBJ2-2 for the parts outside the CDR3, the full variable domain is GAGVSQSPSNKVTEKGKDVELRCDPISGHTALYWYRQSLGQGLEFLIYFQGNSAPDKSGLPSDRFSAERTGGSVSTLTIQRTQQEDSAVYLCASSFLVETGELFFGEGSRLTVL.

The chain combines TRBV19 with TRBJ1-1; 8 bases fit TRBD1. Trimming at V came to 7 bases and at J to 5 bases, leaving 15 bases not matched to a gene. Germline CDR1 reads LNHDA; CDR2 reads SQIVND (reference sequence). The CDR3 totals 16 residues. The CDR3 DNA is TGTGCCAGTACACCCAGGGGGCAAGATGGGAGGACTGAAGCTTTCTTT. This translates into CASTPRGQDGRTEAFF.